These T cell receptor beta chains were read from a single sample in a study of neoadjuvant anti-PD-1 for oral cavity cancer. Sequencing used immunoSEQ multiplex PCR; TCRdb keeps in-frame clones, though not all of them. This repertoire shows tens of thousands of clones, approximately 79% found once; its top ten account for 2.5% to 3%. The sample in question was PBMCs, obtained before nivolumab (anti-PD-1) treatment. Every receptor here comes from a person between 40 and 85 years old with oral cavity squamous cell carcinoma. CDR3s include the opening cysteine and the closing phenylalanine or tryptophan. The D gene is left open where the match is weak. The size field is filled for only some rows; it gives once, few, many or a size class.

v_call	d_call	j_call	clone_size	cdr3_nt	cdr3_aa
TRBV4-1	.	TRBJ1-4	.	TGCGCCAGCAGCCAAGTTATCTCAACTAATGAAAAACTGTTTTTT	CASSQVISTNEKLFF
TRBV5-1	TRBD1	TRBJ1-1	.	TGCGCCAGCAGCTCAAGGACAGGGAACCCGACTGAAGCTTTCTTT	CASSSRTGNPTEAFF
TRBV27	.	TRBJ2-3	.	TGTGCCAGCAGTTCCCGGGCCCCAGATACGCAGTATTTT	CASSSRAPDTQYF
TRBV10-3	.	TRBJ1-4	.	TGTGCCACCTCCCCTCAGGACGGGGAAAAACTGTTTTTT	CATSPQDGEKLFF
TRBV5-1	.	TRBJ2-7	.	TGCGCCAGCAGCTTGGAGGCGGGAAAGCAGTACTTC	CASSLEAGKQYF
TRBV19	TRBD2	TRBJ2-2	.	TGTGCCAGTAGAAATGGGGCGACTAGCGGGAGAAGGACCGGGGAGCTGTTTTTT	CASRNGATSGRRTGELFF
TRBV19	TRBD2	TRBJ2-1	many	TGTGCCAGTAGTCGTGCGGGCGGGGGGGCCTACAATGAGCAGTTCTTC	CASSRAGGGAYNEQFF
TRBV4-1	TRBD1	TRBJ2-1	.	TGCGCCAGCAGTTCGGGACAGGGTTCGTCAAATGAGCAGTTCTTC	CASSSGQGSSNEQFF
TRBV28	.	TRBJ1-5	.	TGTGCCAGCAGTTCTCACCGTCTGTATCAGCCCCAGCATTTT	CASSSHRLYQPQHF
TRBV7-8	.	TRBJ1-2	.	TGTGCCAGCAGCTTATTACAGGGAGGCTATGGCTACACCTTC	CASSLLQGGYGYTF
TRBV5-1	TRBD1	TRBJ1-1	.	TGCGCCAGCAGCCAGGGGGACATGAACACTGAAGCTTTCTTT	CASSQGDMNTEAFF
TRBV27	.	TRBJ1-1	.	TGTGCCTCCTCCTCTGGGGGGCGGGACACTGAAGCTTTCTTT	CASSSGGRDTEAFF
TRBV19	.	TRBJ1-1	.	TGTGCCAGTAGTAAGATGGGGTGGAGCACTGAAGCTTTCTTT	CASSKMGWSTEAFF
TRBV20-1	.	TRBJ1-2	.	TGCAGTAATTTACAGGGTCTTGGCTACACCTTC	CSNLQGLGYTF
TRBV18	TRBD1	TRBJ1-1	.	TGTGCCAGCTCACCATTGACAGGGCAGATTGAAGCTTTCTTT	CASSPLTGQIEAFF
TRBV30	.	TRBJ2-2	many	TGTGCCTGGAGTGTCGGATGGGAGACCGGGGAGCTGTTTTTT	CAWSVGWETGELFF
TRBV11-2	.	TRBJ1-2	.	TGTGCCAGCAGCTCCACCCGCCATGGCTACACCTTC	CASSSTRHGYTF
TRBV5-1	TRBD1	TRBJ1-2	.	TGCGCCAGCAGCTGGGGGGACAGTACTTCTGACTATGGCTACACCTTC	CASSWGDSTSDYGYTF
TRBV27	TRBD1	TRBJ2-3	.	TGTGCCAGCAGCACCATTAACAGGGGAGATACGCAGTATTTT	CASSTINRGDTQYF
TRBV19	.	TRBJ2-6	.	TGTGCCAGTAGTATTCCCAGTCCTGGGGCCAACGTCCTGACTTTC	CASSIPSPGANVLTF
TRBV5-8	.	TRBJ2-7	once	TGTGCCAGCAGCACCCGGGACTTTTACGAGCAGTACTTC	CASSTRDFYEQYF
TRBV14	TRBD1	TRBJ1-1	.	TGTGCCAGCAGACCCTTTCGGGGACAGGGCACTGAAGCTTTCTTT	CASRPFRGQGTEAFF
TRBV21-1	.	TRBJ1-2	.	TGTGCCAGCAGCAAATCCCACAGAGCCCCCTATGGCTACACCTTC	CASSKSHRAPYGYTF
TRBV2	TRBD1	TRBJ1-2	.	TGTGCCAGCAAGCTGACAGGGGGCAACTATGGCTACACCTTC	CASKLTGGNYGYTF
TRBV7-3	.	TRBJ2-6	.	TGTGCCAGCAGCTTGGGGACAGGGGCCAACGTCCTGACTTTC	CASSLGTGANVLTF
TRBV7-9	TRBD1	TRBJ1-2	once	TGTGCCAGCAGCTCCCTCAAGGACAGGGGAGGCGGCTACACCTTC	CASSSLKDRGGGYTF
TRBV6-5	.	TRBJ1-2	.	TGTGCCAGCAAGATCTCGGGAGGAGCTAACTATGGCTACACCTTC	CASKISGGANYGYTF